The source of this TCR beta chain is a study of blood T cell repertoires in COVID-19. Study-wide background: The samples span acute and convalescent COVID-19 from the United States, Italy and Spain. T cells, B-cell-depleted T cells, or PBMCs provided the cDNA or gDNA that served as material.

TCRdb's copy holds only in-frame clones and misses some; the assay was immunoSEQ multiplex PCR. Among about 400,000 clones listed, around 90% were seen once. A few counts support this clone. From germline, CDR1 is KGHSY and CDR2 FQNENV. Losses at the gene ends were 1 base for V and 3 bases for J; bases not matched to a gene: 3. The CDR3 is made up of 14 amino acids. This rearrangement joins TRBV16 to TRBJ2-7; 7 bases fit TRBD1. The specimen sequenced was peripheral blood. The sequence was collected from a human donor in a cohort sampled during active COVID-19. The CDR3 sequence: CASSQWDSLYEQYF. CDR3 bases: TGTGCCAGCAGCCAATGGGACAGCCTCTACGAGCAGTACTTC.